This T cell receptor (beta chain) was sequenced for a study of radiotherapy plus CTLA-4 blockade in lung cancer (dated by TCRdb to 2016 to 2018). Regarding the study in general: Objective responses were observed in about a sixth of enrolled patients, and disease control was achieved in around 28%.

The receptor library was made with the immunoSEQ multiplex PCR assay. Held by TCRdb, this immuneACCESS table contains in-frame sequences only and omits some clones. Under half of the omission traces to an unresolved V gene where checked; the cause of the rest is unknown. The sample includes around 44,000 clones, with approximately 86% observed a single time. Jointly, the top ten make up less than 20% of the sample. The research as a whole found: After treatment with radiotherapy and ipilimumab, TCR clones that originated in tumors expanded in peripheral blood. The strongest predictors of response, as reported, were early dynamic changes in blood T cell clones along with a rise in serum interferon-beta after radiation.

There are a few counts of this clone. It has no known antigen specificity. Base qualities are not at hand, and no much larger clone is one base apart. Including cysteine and phenylalanine, the CDR3 has 17 amino acids. Kept here is only the CDR3 DNA, which spans 51 bases and is read in frame from base 1. Per the germline V gene (reference sequence), GTSNPN is the CDR1 and SVGIG is the CDR2. V is cut back by 3 bases and J by 0 bases, with 8 bases in the junction unmatched. Focal radiation therapy combined with CTLA-4 blockade (ipilimumab) was tested in patients with chemo-refractory metastatic non-small-cell lung cancer.

The source was peripheral blood, collected from a patient treated with radiotherapy plus ipilimumab. The source is a human donor with non-small cell lung cancer that progressed on radiotherapy plus ipilimumab. Some clones in this sample may be carry-over from other donors' samples. Recombination connected TRBV30 to TRBJ2-6; TRBD2 agrees with 7 junctional bases. At the DNA level, the sequence is TGTGCCTGGAGACGCGGGAGAGCGAGCTCTGGGGCCAACGTCCTGACTTTC. Translation gives CAWRRGRASSGANVLTF.